Detailed here is one T cell receptor (beta chain). Method: immunoSEQ multiplex PCR; TCRdb's copy keeps in-frame clones and lacks some. The table lists 180,000 or so clones, about 80% of them singletons. V shed 5 bases and J 3 bases; nucleotides not matched to a gene: 4. The germline CDR1 and CDR2 sequences are SEHNR and FQNEAQ (reference sequence). This CDR3 spans 15 amino acids. The sample belongs to a study of blood T cell repertoires in COVID-19. Donors were grouped by their self-reported clinical history. Recovered Cohort 3 donors showed two negative PCRs, clearance, or symptom resolution. Specimen: PBMCs or T cells enriched from blood (not recorded which). This clonotype was sampled from a man aged 45 to 65 who had recovered from COVID-19. The V gene is TRBV7-9, the J gene TRBJ1-5; 10 bases map to TRBD1. The CDR3 reads CASSRGTGVNQPQHF. The DNA for the CDR3 is TGTGCCAGCAGCCGCGGGACAGGGGTCAATCAGCCCCAGCATTTT.